Listed below are T cell receptor beta chains from one sample, sequenced in a study of technical replicates of blood from several donors. Produced via immunoSEQ multiplex PCR; TCRdb's table is partial and in-frame only. The sample yields about 83,000 clones, just over 90% seen once. Specimen: T cells isolated from PBMCs. The receptors shown here come from a human donor in good health. Each CDR3 is given with its conserved first and last residue. D genes are given only for firm matches. The size entry is marked missing in some rows and otherwise reads once, few, many or a size class.

D	size	J	V	length	CDR3	DNA
TRBD1	once	TRBJ2-7	TRBV6-1	14	CASRDRGRAYEQYF	TGTGCCAGCAGAGACAGGGGGCGGGCGTACGAGCAGTACTTC
TRBD1	.	TRBJ2-7	TRBV28	18	CASSLRTGYGSINYEQYF	TGTGCCAGCAGTTTAAGGACAGGGTATGGATCGATAAACTACGAGCAGTACTTC
TRBD2	.	TRBJ2-1	TRBV30	16	CAWSVRIGGDLAEQFF	TGTGCCTGGAGTGTACGGATCGGGGGGGACCTCGCTGAGCAGTTCTTC
.	.	TRBJ1-1	TRBV5-6	16	CASRPGMARLNTEAFF	TGTGCCAGCAGACCGGGTATGGCAAGACTGAACACTGAAGCTTTCTTT
.	.	TRBJ1-1	TRBV10-3	15	CAISESISVNTEAFF	TGTGCCATCAGTGAGTCAATCTCGGTGAACACTGAAGCTTTCTTT
.	.	TRBJ1-4	TRBV30	13	CAWSVRVNEKLFF	TGTGCCTGGAGTGTACGGGTAAATGAAAAACTGTTTTTT
TRBD1	.	TRBJ2-3	TRBV6-5	14	CASSYEGATDTQYF	TGTGCCAGCAGTTACGAGGGGGCAACAGATACGCAGTATTTT
TRBD1	.	TRBJ1-5	TRBV6-6	14	CASSPGTGYQPQHF	TGTGCCAGCAGCCCCGGGACAGGGTATCAGCCCCAGCATTTT
.	.	TRBJ2-1	TRBV15	12	CATSRDSRTPFF	TGTGCCACCAGCAGAGATAGCAGGACACCGTTCTTC
TRBD1	.	TRBJ1-1	TRBV5-1	14	CASSLGTGTTEAFF	TGCGCCAGCAGCTTAGGGACAGGAACGACTGAAGCTTTCTTT
.	.	TRBJ2-1	TRBV5-6	14	CASSLTHRYNEQFF	TGTGCCAGCAGCTTGACTCACAGGTACAATGAGCAGTTCTTC
.	.	TRBJ2-1	TRBV27	14	CASSPVGAYNEQFF	TGTGCCAGCAGTCCCGTGGGGGCTTACAATGAGCAGTTCTTC
.	once	TRBJ2-7	TRBV18	14	CASSPPDRPYEQYF	TGTGCCAGCTCACCACCGGACAGACCCTACGAGCAGTACTTC
.	.	TRBJ2-1	TRBV6-6	15	CASSPGTRPYNEQFF	TGTGCCAGCAGTCCCGGGACTCGCCCCTACAATGAGCAGTTCTTC
.	.	TRBJ2-7	TRBV6-5	15	CASSYSGQGSYEQYF	TGTGCCAGCAGTTACTCCGGGCAGGGATCCTACGAGCAGTACTTC
TRBD2	once	TRBJ2-5	TRBV5-4	16	CASSQGLAVTQETQYF	TGTGCCAGCAGCCAGGGACTAGCGGTAACCCAAGAGACCCAGTACTTC
.	.	TRBJ2-1	TRBV9	15	CASSVGAGLGNEQFF	TGTGCCAGCAGCGTAGGGGCGGGGCTAGGGAATGAGCAGTTCTTC
.	.	TRBJ1-5	TRBV19	16	CASSRVGQRSNQPQHF	TGTGCCAGTAGTAGGGTTGGACAGAGAAGCAATCAGCCCCAGCATTTT
TRBD2	.	TRBJ2-3	TRBV4-1	15	CASSSQRGNTDTQYF	TGCGCCAGCAGCTCCCAGCGGGGCAACACAGATACGCAGTATTTT
.	.	TRBJ2-1	TRBV7-9	15	CASSSQTGTHNEQFF	TGTGCCAGCAGCTCTCAGACAGGGACTCACAATGAGCAGTTCTTC
.	.	TRBJ2-3	TRBV6-4	13	CATADSSTDTQYF	TGTGCCACCGCGGACTCTAGCACAGATACGCAGTATTTT
.	once	TRBJ2-7	TRBV4-1	14	CASSQDDRLYEQYF	TGCGCCAGCAGCCAGGACGACAGACTTTACGAGCAGTACTTC
.	.	TRBJ1-6	TRBV9	12	CASSPQVWPLHF	TGTGCCAGCAGCCCTCAGGTGTGGCCCCTCCACTTT
TRBD1	once	TRBJ2-1	TRBV9	16	CASSVRTGGSYNEQFF	TGTGCCAGCAGCGTGAGGACAGGGGGATCCTACAATGAGCAGTTCTTC
.	.	TRBJ1-5	TRBV21-1	16	CASSLGDVHSNQPQHF	TGTGCCAGCAGCCTAGGAGATGTCCATAGCAATCAGCCCCAGCATTTT
.	.	TRBJ2-2	TRBV11-3	13	CASSFISPGELFF	TGTGCCAGCAGCTTTATAAGCCCCGGGGAGCTGTTTTTT
.	.	TRBJ2-5	TRBV7-6	15	CASSLGVQEQETQYF	TGTGCCAGCAGCTTAGGGGTACAGGAACAAGAGACCCAGTACTTC
TRBD1	.	TRBJ2-7	TRBV19	14	CASKMTGSSYEQYF	TGTGCCAGTAAGATGACAGGGAGCTCCTACGAGCAGTACTTC
TRBD1	.	TRBJ1-5	TRBV6-1	19	CASSEAWGQGQYSNQPQHF	TGTGCCAGCAGTGAAGCGTGGGGACAGGGCCAGTATAGCAATCAGCCCCAGCATTTT
TRBD1	.	TRBJ1-2	TRBV19	15	CASRDRDRQNYGYTF	TGTGCCTCTAGGGACAGGGACCGGCAAAACTATGGCTACACCTTC
.	.	TRBJ2-5	TRBV7-9	16	CASSSPGSGMRETQYF	TGTGCCAGCAGCTCCCCTGGCTCAGGGATGAGAGAGACCCAGTACTTC
TRBD2	.	TRBJ2-6	TRBV4-1	20	CASSQDRLAGGNSGANVLTF	TGCGCCAGCAGCCAAGATAGGCTAGCGGGGGGGAACTCTGGGGCCAACGTCCTGACTTTC
TRBD2	few	TRBJ2-7	TRBV7-9	15	CASRRGLAGVGEQYF	TGTGCCAGCAGGCGTGGACTAGCGGGGGTGGGCGAGCAGTACTTC
.	.	TRBJ1-2	TRBV6-1	15	CASSGYESYNYGYTF	TGTGCCAGCAGTGGTTATGAAAGCTATAACTATGGCTACACCTTC
.	.	TRBJ2-3	TRBV5-1	12	CASSWHTDTQYF	TGCGCCAGCAGCTGGCATACAGATACGCAGTATTTT
.	.	TRBJ1-5	TRBV9	14	CASSGGQLNQPQHF	TGTGCCAGCAGTGGTGGGCAGCTCAATCAGCCCCAGCATTTT
.	.	TRBJ2-7	TRBV25-1	14	CASSDLQGSYEQYF	TGTGCCAGCAGTGATCTCCAGGGATCCTACGAGCAGTACTTC
TRBD1	.	TRBJ1-2	TRBV15	17	CATSRDMGQYSNYGYTF	TGTGCCACCAGCAGAGATATGGGACAGTACAGTAACTATGGCTACACCTTC
TRBD1	.	TRBJ2-7	TRBV19	14	CASSMDRDTYEQYF	TGTGCCAGTAGTATGGACAGGGATACCTACGAGCAGTACTTC
TRBD1	.	TRBJ2-7	TRBV10-3	18	CAIEVGGPGTGGPYEQYF	TGTGCCATCGAGGTGGGGGGCCCCGGGACAGGGGGCCCCTACGAGCAGTACTTC
TRBD2	.	TRBJ2-5	TRBV18	13	CASSPGGLAAQYF	TGTGCCAGCTCACCGGGAGGACTAGCGGCCCAGTACTTC
TRBD1	.	TRBJ2-5	TRBV30	11	CAWRDRETQYF	TGTGCCTGGAGGGACAGGGAGACCCAGTACTTC
.	.	TRBJ1-5	TRBV9	15	CASSVLGDANQPQHF	TGTGCCAGCAGCGTACTCGGAGACGCTAATCAGCCCCAGCATTTT
TRBD1	once	TRBJ2-1	TRBV28	18	CASSSWTGLVPPYNEQFF	TGTGCCAGCAGTTCCTGGACAGGGCTCGTCCCTCCCTACAATGAGCAGTTCTTC
TRBD1	.	TRBJ1-2	TRBV2	15	CASSAVRGNLDGYTF	TGTGCCAGCAGTGCGGTCAGGGGGAATCTTGATGGCTACACCTTC
TRBD1	.	TRBJ2-7	TRBV7-3	16	CASSPDRDRRHYEQYF	TGTGCCAGCAGCCCAGACCGGGACAGGAGACATTACGAGCAGTACTTC